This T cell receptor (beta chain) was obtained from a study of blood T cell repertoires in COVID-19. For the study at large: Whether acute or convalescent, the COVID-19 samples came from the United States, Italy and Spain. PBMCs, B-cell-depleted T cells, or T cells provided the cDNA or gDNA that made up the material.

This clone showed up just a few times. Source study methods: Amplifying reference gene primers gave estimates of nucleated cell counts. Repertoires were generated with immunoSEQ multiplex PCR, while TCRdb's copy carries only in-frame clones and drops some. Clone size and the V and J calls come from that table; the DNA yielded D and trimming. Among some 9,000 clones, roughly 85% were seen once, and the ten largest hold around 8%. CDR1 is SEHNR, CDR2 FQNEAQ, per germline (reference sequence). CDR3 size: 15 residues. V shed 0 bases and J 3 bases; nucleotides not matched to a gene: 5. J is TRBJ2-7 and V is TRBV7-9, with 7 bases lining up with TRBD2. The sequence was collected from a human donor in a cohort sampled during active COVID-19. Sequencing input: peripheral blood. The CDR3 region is CASSLAAGVGYEQYF. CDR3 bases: TGTGCCAGCAGCTTAGCGGCGGGGGTAGGCTACGAGCAGTACTTC.